Listed below are T cell receptor beta chains from one sample, sequenced in a study of blood T cell repertoires in COVID-19. TCRdb's table, derived via immunoSEQ multiplex PCR, lists solely in-frame clones and lacks some. The repertoire holds roughly 200,000 clones, with 80% to 95% as singletons. Sequencing was performed on peripheral blood. Source of these receptors: a man aged 45-65 years with acute or convalescent COVID-19. CDR3s include the opening cysteine and the closing phenylalanine or tryptophan. The D gene is left open where the match is weak. Clone sizes are given selectively: once, few, many, or a class where the clone is expanded.

TRBV2,.,TRBD1,TRBJ1-6,CASSEVGGQGSSPLHF,TGTGCCAGCAGTGAAGTTGGGGGACAGGGGAGTTCACCCCTCCACTTT
TRBV7-2,.,.,TRBJ1-1,CASGGGLSEAFF,TGTGCCAGCGGGGGGGGGCTCAGTGAAGCTTTCTTT
TRBV6-1,.,TRBD2,TRBJ2-1,CASSEGAGGRNNEQFF,TGTGCCAGCAGTGAAGGGGCGGGGGGGCGCAACAATGAGCAGTTCTTC
TRBV5-1,.,TRBD1,TRBJ1-1,CASRLTGVLNTEAFF,TGCGCCAGCAGACTGACAGGGGTGTTGAACACTGAAGCTTTCTTT
TRBV6-5,.,.,TRBJ1-1,CASVETGRTEAFF,TGTGCCAGCGTGGAGACAGGTAGGACTGAAGCTTTCTTT
TRBV24-1,.,TRBD2,TRBJ2-1,CATGRASGYNEQFF,TGTGCCACCGGGCGAGCTAGCGGATACAATGAGCAGTTCTTC
TRBV23-1,.,.,TRBJ2-5,CASRRGREKETQYF,TGCGCCAGCCGACGGGGAAGGGAAAAAGAGACCCAGTACTTC
TRBV9,.,.,TRBJ1-1,CASSSRGNRDDITEAFF,TGTGCCAGCAGCTCCCGGGGTAACAGGGATGATATCACTGAAGCTTTCTTT
TRBV7-3,.,TRBD2,TRBJ2-1,CASSPVGGGASRNEQFF,TGTGCCAGCAGCCCAGTCGGCGGGGGGGCCTCGAGGAATGAGCAGTTCTTC
TRBV10-3,.,TRBD1,TRBJ2-6,CAIGDSLSGANVLTF,TGTGCCATCGGGGACAGCCTCTCTGGGGCCAACGTCCTGACTTTC
TRBV3-1/TRBV3-2,.,.,TRBJ2-1,CASSQVLEKDEQFF,TGTGCCAGCAGCCAAGTGCTGGAGAAAGATGAGCAGTTCTTC
TRBV3-1/TRBV3-2,once,TRBD1,TRBJ1-6,CASRATGGSPYNSPLHF,TGTGCCAGCAGGGCAACAGGGGGGAGTCCTTATAATTCACCCCTCCACTTT
TRBV19,.,.,TRBJ1-4,CASSVKRGIALEKLFF,TGTGCCAGTAGTGTGAAGAGGGGGATTGCACTTGAAAAACTGTTTTTT
TRBV27,once,.,TRBJ1-1,CASSLWAGGTEAFF,TGTGCCAGCAGTTTATGGGCCGGCGGGACTGAAGCTTTCTTT
TRBV7-9,.,.,TRBJ1-1,CASSRILGGRTGGSEAFF,TGTGCCAGCAGCCGGATACTCGGGGGGCGGACTGGGGGCTCTGAAGCTTTCTTT